The 21 T cell receptor beta chains in this list originate from one sample, sequenced in a study of T cell responses to AZD1222 COVID-19 vaccine (dated by TCRdb to about 2021). Receptor libraries were prepared by the immunoSEQ multiplex PCR assay. The immuneACCESS repertoire file appears here via TCRdb, limited to in-frame rearrangements. These files lack a portion of the clones; in checked studies, under half of the deficit traces to unresolved V genes, and the cause of the others is not known. The sample yields some 130,000 clones; more than 75% were counted once. The ten largest clonotypes hold over 4% of the sample. The sample's time point label is to be understood as: baseline before first vaccination. Specimen: peripheral blood, collected on day 0 of AZD1222 vaccination. These receptors were collected from an adult in good health.

The chain carries TRBV9 and TRBJ2-1, with TRBD2 identical over 15 bases. Germline values: CDR1 SGDLS, CDR2 YYNGEE. This CDR3 spans 20 amino acids. V shed 4 bases, J shed 7 bases, and the junction held 18 bases outside the gene matches. As DNA, the CDR3 is TGTGCCAGCAGCCAACAGGGACTAGCGGGGGGCCCTTCCCCATTGAATGAGCAGTTCTTC. Amino acid sequence: CASSQQGLAGGPSPLNEQFF.

This clone appeared a single time. V is TRBV12-3 or TRBV12-4 and J is TRBJ2-1; D is ambiguous. Trimming stripped 4 bases from V and 7 bases from J, with 5 bases between. CDR3 length equals 11 residues. The CDR3 nucleotides are TGTGCCAGCAGTTCGACAAATGAGCAGTTCTTC. It is translated as CASSSTNEQFF.

This clone was seen a handful of times. The sample has other DNA sequences that encode this CDR3 too. J is TRBJ1-5 and V is TRBV6-5, with 8 nucleotides matching TRBD1. The V segment lost 4 bases and the J segment 2 bases; nucleotides outside the gene matches: 1. This CDR3 is 14 amino acids long. Germline V CDR1 and CDR2: MNHEY, SVGAGI. CDR3 DNA sequence: TGTGCCAGCAGTTCGACAGGGGGCAATCAGCCCCAGCATTTT. Amino acids: CASSSTGGNQPQHF.

The chain is built from TRBV5-1 and TRBJ2-7; 7 bases are a match to TRBD1. There are 14 residues in the CDR3. CDR1 is SGHRS and CDR2 is YFSETQ in the germline V gene. The ends lost 4 bases at V and 4 bases at J; junction bases unmatched: 8. The chain's CDR3 is CASSVGDSYYEQYF. The CDR3 DNA is TGCGCCAGCAGCGTGGGGGACAGCTATTACGAGCAGTACTTC.

Here the CDR3 reads CASVHRGYGYTF. CDR3 DNA sequence: TGTGCTAGTGTACACAGGGGTTATGGCTACACCTTC. The genes are TRBV12-5 and TRBJ1-2, with TRBD1 matching 7 bases. The CDR3 loop spans 12 amino acids. Germline V gives CDR1 LGHNT, CDR2 FRNRAP. V shed 7 bases and J 5 bases; nucleotides not matched to a gene: 4.

V gene TRBV2 combines with J gene TRBJ1-4, with D perhaps matching TRBD1 (5 bases). Germline loops: CDR1 SNHLY, CDR2 FYNNEI. The CDR3 covers 13 residues. V lost 8 bases and J 12 bases, leaving 19 bases between the germline ends. CDR3 protein: CASVFVRETQLFF. The CDR3 DNA reads TGTGCCAGCGTCTTCGTCAGGGAAACCCAACTGTTTTTT. The full variable domain, with the rest looked up from reference TRBV2 and TRBJ1-4, is EPEVTQTPSHQVTQMGQEVILRCVPISNHLYFYWYRQILGQKVEFLVSFYNNEISEKSEIFDDQFSVERPDGSNFTLKIRSTKLEDSAMYFCASVFVRETQLFFGSGTQLSVL.

J is TRBJ1-5 and V is TRBV24-1, with 9 bases identical to TRBD1. This CDR3 has 14 amino acids. V was clipped by 3 bases and J by 11 bases; unmatched bases: 7. Germline values: CDR1 KGHDR, CDR2 SFDVKD. CDR3 DNA: TGTGCCACCAGTGATACCGGGACAGGGATCGCCCAGCATTTT. Protein sequence: CATSDTGTGIAQHF.

The table lists this clone with a count of one. The gene calls are TRBV14 and TRBJ1-1; the D is unclear. V lost 0 bases to trimming and J lost 2 bases, with 10 bases between them. CDR1 is SGHDN and CDR2 is FVKESK in the germline V gene. The CDR3 covers 15 residues. The CDR3 sequence: CASSQDQEVNTEAFF. As DNA, the CDR3 is TGTGCCAGCAGCCAAGATCAGGAAGTTAACACTGAAGCTTTCTTT.

The chain combines TRBV3-1 (or the pseudogene TRBV3-2) with TRBJ1-6, with D maybe TRBD1 (6 bases). This CDR3 is 13 amino acids long. V was clipped by 6 bases and J by 7 bases, with 10 bases between them. Germline V gives CDR1 LGHDT, CDR2 YNNKEL (reference sequence). The CDR3: CASSDTGNSPLHF. CDR3 coding DNA: TGTGCCAGCAGTGACACAGGGAATTCACCCCTCCACTTT.

V and J are TRBV9 and TRBJ1-1; D uncertain. Trimming shortened V by 0 bases and J by 4 bases, and 13 bases separated the two germline ends. CDR1 is SGDLS and CDR2 is YYNGEE in the germline V gene. The CDR3 is 15 amino acids. This CDR3 reads CASSVALGESTEAFF. CDR3 coding DNA: TGTGCCAGCAGCGTAGCTTTAGGAGAGAGCACTGAAGCTTTCTTT. The full variable domain, its missing parts supplied by reference TRBV9 and TRBJ1-1, is DSGVTQTPKHLITATGQRVTLRCSPRSGDLSVYWYQQSLDQGLQFLIQYYNGEERAKGNILERFSAQQFPDLHSELNLSSLELGDSALYFCASSVALGESTEAFFGQGTRLTVV.

This rearrangement joins TRBV30 to TRBJ1-3; D possibly corresponds to TRBD1 (5 bases). Germline V gene sequence: CDR1 GTSNPN, CDR2 SVGIG (reference sequence). V shed 0 bases and J shed 5 bases, with 11 bases lying between them. CDR3 length equals 14 residues. CDR3 nucleotides: TGTGCCTGGAGTGTAGCCAGGGTTAGAAACACCATATATTTT. Translation: CAWSVARVRNTIYF. Complete variable domain (other parts from reference TRBV30 and TRBJ1-3): SQTIHQWPATLVQPVGSPLSLECTVEGTSNPNLYWYRQAAGRGLQLLFYSVGIGQISSEVPQNLSASRPQDRQFILSSKKLLLSDSGFYLCAWSVARVRNTIYFGEGSWLTVV.

This clone was seen a single time. The chain recombines TRBV6-6 with TRBJ2-7; 10 bases line up with TRBD2. CDR3 length: 15 amino acids. CDR1 is MNHNY and CDR2 is SVGAGI in the germline V gene (reference sequence). V shed 0 bases and J 4 bases; nucleotides not matched to a gene: 3. CDR3: CASSYSGSGGYEQYF. CDR3 in DNA: TGTGCCAGCAGTTACTCTGGTAGCGGGGGGTACGAGCAGTACTTC.

This clone occurred once. The rearrangement uses TRBV5-1 and TRBJ1-1; D call uncertain. V was clipped by 0 bases and J by 1 base, with 16 bases between them. Germline V lookup: CDR1 SGHRS, CDR2 YFSETQ. The CDR3 runs 17 residues. This chain's CDR3 is CASSLGGRLGGNTEAFF. DNA of the CDR3: TGCGCCAGCAGCTTGGGTGGACGGCTAGGAGGGAACACTGAAGCTTTCTTT. The variable domain in full, completed from reference TRBV5-1 and TRBJ1-1, reads KAGVTQTPRYLIKTRGQQVTLSCSPISGHRSVSWYQQTPGQGLQFLFEYFSETQRNKGNFPGRFSGRQFSNSRSEMNVSTLELGDSALYLCASSLGGRLGGNTEAFFGQGTRLTVV.

V gene TRBV29-1 combines with J gene TRBJ2-3; TRBD1 aligns across 7 bases. Germline CDR1 is SQVTM and CDR2 is ANQGSEA. V lost 8 bases, J lost 2 bases, and 7 bases stayed unmatched. The CDR3 is made up of 13 amino acids. The CDR3 DNA sequence: TGCAGCTACGAGGGACAGCTCACAGATACGCAGTATTTT. Translating gives CSYEGQLTDTQYF.

The chain recombines TRBV4-2 with TRBJ2-1, with a tentative D call TRBD1 (6 bases). There are 18 residues in the CDR3. The germline CDR1 and CDR2 sequences are LGHNA and YNFKEQ. Trimming took off 4 bases at V and 1 base at J, with 20 bases between the two ends. The CDR3 DNA sequence: TGTGCCAGCAGCCGACCCCATCTAAGGACAGCTTCCTACAATGAGCAGTTCTTC. It specifies CASSRPHLRTASYNEQFF.

This chain uses TRBV5-4 with TRBJ1-2; D unclear. There are 17 residues in the CDR3. V was pared by 7 bases and J by 0 bases, with 22 bases between. In germline, CDR1 is SGHNT, CDR2 YYREEE (reference sequence). The CDR3 reads CASYARGGPASNYGYTF. The CDR3 bases are TGTGCCAGCTACGCACGAGGCGGGCCAGCATCTAACTATGGCTACACCTTC.

The chain employs TRBV6-1 and TRBJ2-3; D is ambiguous. Germline V gene sequence: CDR1 MNHNS, CDR2 SASEGT. V gave up 3 bases and J gave up 7 bases, with 14 bases separating them. The CDR3 is made up of 14 amino acids. CDR3 amino acids: CASSDPITTYTQYF. The CDR3, as DNA: TGTGCCAGCAGTGACCCCATTACCACCTATACGCAGTATTTT.

The rearrangement uses TRBV28 and TRBJ1-2; 7 nucleotides match TRBD1. Germline V CDR1 and CDR2: MDHEN, SYDVKM. With V trimmed by 8 bases and J by 8 bases, 5 bases remained unmatched. The CDR3 runs to 11 residues. As DNA, the CDR3 is TGTGCCAGCCAGACAGGGACCGGCTACACCTTC. Translated: CASQTGTGYTF.

Only one count was recorded for this clone. This chain connects TRBV27 to TRBJ1-2; D not certain. The V end lost 0 bases, the J end lost 3 bases, and 8 bases lay between the germline ends. The CDR3 has 14 amino acids. Per germline, CDR1 MNHEY and CDR2 SMNVEV (reference sequence). The CDR3 DNA reads TGTGCCAGCAGTTTATCAGGAACCTACTATGGCTACACCTTC. It codes for CASSLSGTYYGYTF.

The gene calls are TRBV7-9 and TRBJ1-2; TRBD1 might be the D (5 bases). Per the germline V gene, CDR1 is SEHNR and CDR2 is FQNEAQ (reference sequence). The CDR3 length is 14 residues. The V end was cut by 6 bases, the J end by 3 bases, with 14 bases between. The CDR3 region has the DNA TGTGCCAGCAGGACGGGACTCGGGGACTATGGCTACACCTTC. Translated, it gives CASRTGLGDYGYTF.

The chain has TRBV20-1 and TRBJ1-5, with 8 bases that match TRBD1. J lost 6 bases, V lost 3 bases, and 7 bases had no gene match. Germline V gives CDR1 DFQATT, CDR2 SNEGSKA (reference sequence). This CDR3 contains 14 residues. The CDR3 nucleotides read TGCAGTGCTAGTACAGGACAGGGAAGTCAGCCCCAGCATTTT. This gives the protein CSASTGQGSQPQHF.